This T cell receptor (beta chain) was observed in a study of cytomegalovirus exposure and HLA in healthy donors. TCRdb's copy holds only in-frame clones and misses some; the assay was immunoSEQ multiplex PCR. The sample lists about 140,000 clones, 84% occurring once. Study results and limitations: In vitro, three CMV-associated chains proved specific for CMV antigens. According to a later analysis, TCR clusters from the first cohort tended to co-occur in the 120 or so validation repertoires. A list of 164 TCR beta chains associated with cytomegalovirus was given. Reports indicated that the classifier achieved high specificity and sensitivity in diagnosing cytomegalovirus status.

Concerning this clone: Its antigen is undetermined.

The receptor's source is a woman younger than 45 in good health and CMV-seronegative. Sequences were obtained from PBMCs.

The CDR3 nucleotides are TGCAGTGCGAACCCTATAGAGACCCAGTACTTC. It is translated as CSANPIETQYF. V and J are TRBV20-1 and TRBJ2-5, with no clear D. Per germline, CDR1 DFQATT and CDR2 SNEGSKA (reference sequence). Trimming took off 6 bases at V and 4 bases at J, with 9 bases between the two ends. The CDR3 is 11 amino acids.